This T cell receptor (beta chain) came from a study of breast tumors, draining lymph nodes, adjacent tissues. This clonotype has more than one count but fewer than ten. The antigen is undetermined. The CDR3 spans 15 residues. V was pared by 0 bases and J by 6 bases, with 13 bases between. Germline V gene data show CDR1 as SEHNR and CDR2 as FQNEAQ (reference sequence). TCRdb re-analysed the multiplex PCR reads in MiXCR, keeping a single row per CDR3 protein. The sample includes roughly 17,000 distinct CDR3 sequences, about 64% seen only once; the top ten take around 21%. Broader study findings: Tumors had less TCR diversity than lymph nodes, more than nontumor tissue.

The chain joins TRBV7-9 to TRBJ2-3; D possibly corresponds to TRBD1 (6 bases). Material: tumor-adjacent breast tissue. The sequence derives from a female donor with breast cancer. Some clones in this sample may be carry-over from other donors' samples. CDR3 residues: CASSLAGAGTDTQYF. The CDR3 DNA reads as TGTGCCAGCAGCTTAGCGGGGGCAGGGACGGATACGCAGTATTTT.